The T cell receptor beta chain under discussion was sequenced for a study of blood T cell repertoires in COVID-19. V was pared by 5 bases and J by 2 bases, with 10 bases between. Germline lookup yields CDR1 SGHNT and CDR2 YYREEE (reference sequence). The CDR3 is made up of 13 amino acids. Produced via immunoSEQ multiplex PCR; TCRdb's table is partial and in-frame only. The sample gives 200,000 to 300,000 clones, 70% to 90% of which show up once; roughly 2.4% is in the top ten. V and J are TRBV5-4 and TRBJ1-2; D possibly corresponds to TRBD1 (5 bases). The clonotype was recovered from a woman between 35 and 50 years old with acute COVID-19. Sequences were obtained from PBMCs or T cells enriched from blood (not recorded which). The CDR3 loop is CASSIQGNYGYTF. The CDR3 DNA reads as TGTGCCAGCAGTATCCAGGGAAACTATGGCTACACCTTC.